The next 21 T cell receptor beta chains were all read from a single sample in a study of T cells in Graves' hyperthyroidism and ophthalmopathy. Amplification yielded TCR beta CDR3 regions, with RNA transcripts as the source. HTBI primers were used for first-round RT-PCR of the TCR CDR3. TCRdb reanalysed the multiplex PCR reads using MiXCR and keeps one entry per CDR3 protein. The sample records approximately 270,000 distinct CDR3 sequences, more than 14% being singletons. Sequencing was performed on blood. The receptors derive from a woman in her thirties or forties with Graves' hyperthyroidism that later progressed to Graves' ophthalmopathy.

At least ten counts were recorded for this clonotype. The V call is TRBV19, the J call TRBJ2-7, with 10 bases lining up with TRBD2. V dropped 5 bases and J dropped 3; count of bases not matched to a gene: 7. Germline V gene lookup returns CDR1 LNHDA and CDR2 SQIVND (reference sequence). There are 15 residues in the CDR3. CDR3 amino acids: CASSFYSGRIYEQYF. The CDR3 DNA reads TGTGCCAGTAGTTTCTATAGCGGGAGGATCTACGAGCAGTACTTC.

This chain connects TRBV20-1 to TRBJ2-2, with a weak D call TRBD1 (5 bases). In germline, CDR1 is DFQATT, CDR2 SNEGSKA (reference sequence). V gave up 5 bases and J gave up 0 bases, with 10 bases separating them. The CDR3 has 14 amino acids. CDR3 amino acids: CSAHRTANTGELFF. CDR3 nucleotide sequence: TGCAGTGCTCACAGGACCGCGAACACCGGGGAGCTGTTTTTT.

On this clonotype: This could be a read error, since a much larger clone is one nucleotide away. The chain recombines TRBV12-3 or TRBV12-4 with TRBJ2-2; D gene unclear. The CDR3 sequence is 11 residues long. Deletions cut 4 bases from V and 7 bases from J, with 4 bases between. This CDR3 is CASSYYGELFF. In nucleotides, the CDR3 is TGTGCCAGCAGTTACTACGGGGAGCTGTTTTTT.

This clonotype was seen repeatedly, ten times or more. The chain couples TRBV6-2 or TRBV6-3 to TRBJ2-5; possibly TRBD2 for D (6 bases). The length of the CDR3 is 19 residues. Germline V CDR1 and CDR2: MNHEY, SVGEGT. Between the trimmed V and J ends, which lost 6 bases and 5 bases, there was a span of 31 bases. The CDR3 is CASRSRTSRLGVGGETQYF. The CDR3 DNA reads as TGTGCCAGCAGGTCCCGGACCTCGCGCCTGGGCGTGGGAGGTGAGACCCAGTACTTC.

This clonotype was observed at least ten times. This chain links TRBV6-5 with TRBJ2-2; no clear D gene. Germline CDR1 MNHEY, CDR2 SVGAGI. The CDR3 runs 14 residues. V was pared by 6 bases and J by 6 bases, with 14 bases between. CDR3 bases: TGTGCCAGCAGCTACACCCCAAGGGCCGGGGAGCTGTTTTTT. Translated, it gives CASSYTPRAGELFF.

V gene TRBV18 combines with J gene TRBJ1-1; D is perhaps TRBD1 (6 bases). The germline CDR1 and CDR2 sequences are KGHSH and LQKENI. The V and J ends lost 4 bases and 5 bases respectively, with 14 bases between them. This CDR3 spans 14 amino acids. The CDR3 nucleotides are TGTGCCAGCTCACGGGGGAGGGGGTTGACTGAAGCTTTCTTT. Its translation is CASSRGRGLTEAFF.

Ten or more counts support this clonotype. CDR3 DNA sequence: TGTGCCAGCAGCCAAGCCTTCAGGACAATGAACACTGAAGCTTTCTTT. Its protein is CASSQAFRTMNTEAFF. V is TRBV3-1 and J is TRBJ1-1; D is perhaps TRBD1 (5 bases). V shed 1 base and J shed 0 bases, with 12 bases lying between them. CDR3 length: 16 residues. Germline V gives CDR1 LGHDT, CDR2 YNNKEL (reference sequence). Full variable domain (outside the CDR3, taken from reference TRBV3-1 and TRBJ1-1): DTAVSQTPKYLVTQMGNDKSIKCEQNLGHDTMYWYKQDSKKFLKIMFSYNNKELIINETVPNRFSPKSPDKAHLNLHINSLELGDSAVYFCASSQAFRTMNTEAFFGQGTRLTVV.

This clonotype was observed at least ten times. This chain joins TRBV14 and TRBJ2-3; 13 positions agree with TRBD2. The CDR3 sequence is 19 residues long. Germline loops: CDR1 SGHDN, CDR2 FVKESK. With 4 bases clipped from V and 5 bases from J, the junction kept 15 bases outside the gene matches. CDR3 DNA: TGTGCCAGCAGCCGCTTGACCCGGACTAGCGGGAGTAAGGGAGATACGCAGTATTTT. As protein: CASSRLTRTSGSKGDTQYF.

This clonotype was recorded many times. The chain recombines TRBV5-1 with TRBJ2-1, with no clear D. CDR3 length: 15 amino acids. Deletions cut 0 bases from V and 3 bases from J, with 10 bases between. Germline V gene data show CDR1 as SGHRS and CDR2 as YFSETQ. Here the CDR3 reads CASSLEGLGYNEQFF. DNA for the CDR3: TGCGCCAGCAGCTTGGAAGGCCTGGGCTACAATGAGCAGTTCTTC. Combining the CDR3 with reference TRBV5-1 and TRBJ2-1 gives the whole variable domain KAGVTQTPRYLIKTRGQQVTLSCSPISGHRSVSWYQQTPGQGLQFLFEYFSETQRNKGNFPGRFSGRQFSNSRSEMNVSTLELGDSALYLCASSLEGLGYNEQFFGPGTRLTVL.

This clonotype was detected many times. The chain links TRBV5-1 to TRBJ1-2; maybe TRBD1 (6 bases). The CDR3 consists of 13 residues. Germline CDR1 is SGHRS and CDR2 is YFSETQ. The V end was cut by 0 bases, the J end by 6 bases, with 9 bases between. The CDR3 loop reads CASSLDRANGYTF. CDR3 DNA: TGCGCCAGCAGCTTGGACAGGGCAAATGGCTACACCTTC.

This clonotype has only a few counts. This rearrangement joins TRBV19 to TRBJ2-1; TRBD2 agrees at 14 bases. V was pared by 3 bases and J by 6 bases, with 7 bases of the junction left unmatched. Per germline, CDR1 LNHDA and CDR2 SQIVND (reference sequence). The CDR3 length is 17 residues. The CDR3 DNA follows: TGTGCCAGTAGTATTATGGGACTAGCGGGAGCTTTCAATGAGCAGTTCTTC. Translating it yields CASSIMGLAGAFNEQFF.

This clonotype was counted between two and nine times. The chain has TRBV29-1 and TRBJ1-2; D call uncertain. Germline CDR1 is SQVTM and CDR2 is ANQGSEA. This CDR3 spans 10 amino acids. V shed 3 bases and J shed 8 bases, with 7 bases lying between them. The CDR3 loop is CSVETGGYTF. DNA for the CDR3: TGCAGCGTTGAGACCGGCGGCTACACCTTC.

Ten or more counts support this clonotype. The chain links TRBV30 to TRBJ2-5, with D uncertain. This CDR3 comprises 13 residues. The ends were cut back, 3 bases at V and 4 bases at J, with 12 bases in the middle. Germline loops: CDR1 GTSNPN, CDR2 SVGIG (reference sequence). In DNA form, the CDR3 reads TGTGCCTGGAGAGTAGTGGGTGCAGAGACCCAGTACTTC. Its protein is CAWRVVGAETQYF.

Ten or more counts support this clonotype. The V call is TRBV29-1, the J call TRBJ2-1; 12 nucleotides line up with TRBD2. Germline assignment: CDR1 SQVTM and CDR2 ANQGSEA. V trimming: 5 bases; J trimming: 7 bases; junction bases outside the gene matches: 18. CDR3 length equals 18 residues. The CDR3 DNA sequence: TGCAGCGTTTACCCGAGGGCTAGCGGGAGGGCCGCTGCTAATGAGCAGTTCTTC. It translates to CSVYPRASGRAAANEQFF.

This clonotype was counted at least ten times. The CDR3 sequence: CSARDLSGNEQFF. The CDR3, as DNA: TGCAGTGCTAGAGATCTCTCTGGGAATGAGCAGTTCTTC. The chain couples TRBV20-1 to TRBJ2-1; the D is unclear. V lost 0 bases and J 7 bases, leaving 10 bases between the germline ends. The CDR3 is 13 amino acids. Germline V gives CDR1 DFQATT, CDR2 SNEGSKA (reference sequence).

In its sample, this clonotype was seen many times. This chain joins TRBV28 and TRBJ2-1; 7 bases are shared with TRBD2. The CDR3 length is 17 residues. Germline V CDR1 and CDR2: MDHEN, SYDVKM. V shed 4 bases and J 0 bases; nucleotides not matched to a gene: 9. The CDR3 nucleotides read TGTGCCAGCAGTTCCCCCCTAGCGGAGCGCTCCTACAATGAGCAGTTCTTC. Translation gives CASSSPLAERSYNEQFF.

This clonotype was seen more than once but under ten times. CDR3 DNA: TGCAGTGCTAGCAGGGGTAGCAATCAGCCCCAGCATTTT. The encoded protein is CSASRGSNQPQHF. J is TRBJ1-5 and V is TRBV20-1; D is perhaps TRBD1 (6 bases). V lost 3 bases and J 0 bases, leaving 6 bases between the germline ends. This CDR3 is 13 amino acids long. The germline gives CDR1 DFQATT, CDR2 SNEGSKA (reference sequence).

This clonotype appeared many times. The CDR3 nucleotides are TGTGCCACCAGCATGAAGACAGGACCCTACGAGCAGTACTTC. Translation gives CATSMKTGPYEQYF. This chain joins TRBV15 and TRBJ2-7; D perhaps matches TRBD1 (6 bases). The CDR3 totals 14 residues. With 4 bases removed from V and 2 bases from J, the gap between germline ends came to 12 bases. Germline V gene sequence: CDR1 LNHNV, CDR2 YYDKDF (reference sequence).

This clonotype has ten or more counts. The chain employs TRBV12-3 or TRBV12-4 and TRBJ2-2, with D unresolved. Deletions cut 3 bases from V and 9 bases from J, with 5 bases between. The CDR3 consists of 11 residues. The CDR3 sequence: CASSFYWELFF. DNA for the CDR3: TGTGCCAGCAGTTTCTACTGGGAGCTGTTTTTT.

This clonotype occurred many times. The gene calls are TRBV5-6 and TRBJ1-5; D call uncertain. The V end lost 1 base, the J end lost 3 bases, and 11 bases lay between the germline ends. Germline V gives CDR1 SGHDT, CDR2 YYEEEE. This CDR3 has 15 amino acids. CDR3 bases: TGTGCCAGCAGCTTGATGGTTTCCCCCAATCAGCCCCAGCATTTT. Its translation is CASSLMVSPNQPQHF.

Many counts were recorded for this clonotype. The gene calls are TRBV12-5 and TRBJ1-1; D is perhaps TRBD1 (6 bases). The V gene lost 1 base and the J gene lost 2 bases, with 11 bases spanning the gap. This CDR3 comprises 15 residues. Germline V gene lookup returns CDR1 LGHNT and CDR2 FRNRAP. The CDR3 nucleotides are TGTGCTAGTGGTTTGGGGACAGACTATAACACTGAAGCTTTCTTT. It yields the protein CASGLGTDYNTEAFF.